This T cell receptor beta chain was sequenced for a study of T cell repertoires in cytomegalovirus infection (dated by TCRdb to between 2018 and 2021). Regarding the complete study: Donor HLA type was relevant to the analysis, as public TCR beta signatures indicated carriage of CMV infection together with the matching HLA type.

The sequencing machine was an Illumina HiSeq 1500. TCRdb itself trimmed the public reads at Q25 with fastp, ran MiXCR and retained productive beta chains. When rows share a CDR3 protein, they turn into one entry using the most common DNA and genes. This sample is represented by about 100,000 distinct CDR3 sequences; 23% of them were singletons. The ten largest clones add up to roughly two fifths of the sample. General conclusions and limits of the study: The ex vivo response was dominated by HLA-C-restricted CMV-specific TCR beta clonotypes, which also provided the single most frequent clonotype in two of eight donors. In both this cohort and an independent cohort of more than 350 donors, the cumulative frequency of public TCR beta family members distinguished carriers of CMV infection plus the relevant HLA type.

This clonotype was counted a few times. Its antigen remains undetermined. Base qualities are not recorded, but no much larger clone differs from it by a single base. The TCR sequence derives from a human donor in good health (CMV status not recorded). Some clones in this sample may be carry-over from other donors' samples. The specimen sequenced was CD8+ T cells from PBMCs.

The CDR3 loop reads CASSFDPYEQYF. The nucleotides are TGTGCCAGCAGCTTTGACCCCTACGAGCAGTACTTC. Here the chain combines TRBV7-9 and TRBJ2-7; the D gene is unclear. CDR1 SEHNR and CDR2 FQNEAQ were looked up in the germline V gene (reference sequence). V gives up 3 bases and J gives up 2 bases, and the segment between their germline ends measures 5 bases. The CDR3 goes from the cysteine to the phenylalanine over 12 residues. Only the CDR3 portion is preserved as DNA: 36 bases, with reading frame beginning at the first base.